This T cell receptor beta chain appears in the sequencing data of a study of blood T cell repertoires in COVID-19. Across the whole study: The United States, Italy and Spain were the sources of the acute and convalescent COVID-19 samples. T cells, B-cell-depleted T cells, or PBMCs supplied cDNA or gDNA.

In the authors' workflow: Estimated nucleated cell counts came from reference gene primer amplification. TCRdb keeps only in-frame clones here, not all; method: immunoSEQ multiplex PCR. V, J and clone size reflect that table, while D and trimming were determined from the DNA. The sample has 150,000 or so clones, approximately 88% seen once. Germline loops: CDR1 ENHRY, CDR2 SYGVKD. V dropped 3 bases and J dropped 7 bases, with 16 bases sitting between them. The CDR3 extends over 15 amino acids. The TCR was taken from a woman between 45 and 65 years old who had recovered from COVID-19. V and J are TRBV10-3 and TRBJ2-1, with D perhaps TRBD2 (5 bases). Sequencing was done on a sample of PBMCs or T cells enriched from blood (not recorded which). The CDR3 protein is CAISDSGSGGNEQFF. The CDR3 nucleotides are TGTGCCATCAGTGATTCCGGGTCAGGAGGAAATGAGCAGTTCTTC.